A selection of T cell receptor beta chains follows, all from one sample in a study of identical twins. TCRdb reanalysed the 5' RACE reads using MiXCR and keeps one entry per CDR3 protein. The table includes approximately 680,000 distinct CDR3 sequences, 7% to 7.5% detected once. The same sample was also studied in work on yellow fever vaccine responses in identical twins.

Sequencing used PBMCs. These receptor sequences come from a woman aged 18-29 years in good health. Each CDR3 is given with its conserved first and last residue. The order of the fields is J gene, D gene, clone size, V gene, CDR3 protein, CDR3 DNA. A D gene is named only where the DNA matches it firmly. A clone size is listed for some rows: how often the clone was seen (once, few, many), or a class if it is expanded.

>TRBJ2-5|-|few|TRBV4-1
CASSQGLDIKETQYF
TGCGCCAGCAGCCAAGGGCTGGACATAAAAGAGACCCAGTACTTC
>TRBJ1-1|-|-|TRBV6-1
CASSTGRNFEAFF
TGTGCCAGCAGCACGGGACGGAATTTTGAAGCTTTCTTT
>TRBJ2-1|-|few|TRBV11-2
CASSLDQYTTSEQFF
TGTGCCAGCAGCTTAGATCAGTATACTACAAGTGAGCAGTTCTTC
>TRBJ2-3|TRBD1|many|TRBV12-3/TRBV12-4
CASSRQGAGVDTQYF
TGTGCCAGCAGTCGACAGGGGGCGGGAGTAGATACGCAGTATTTT
>TRBJ2-1|-|few|TRBV24-1
CATSVSRTNEQFF
TGTGCCACCAGTGTGTCCCGGACCAATGAGCAGTTCTTC
>TRBJ1-3|TRBD1|few|TRBV20-1
CSARDNRGATNTIYF
TGCAGTGCTAGAGATAACAGGGGAGCGACAAACACCATATATTTT
>TRBJ2-4|-|few|TRBV12-3/TRBV12-4
CASGDTLAKNIQYF
TGTGCCAGCGGAGACACATTAGCCAAAAACATTCAGTACTTC
>TRBJ2-2|-|-|TRBV6-5
CASSYGWGANTGELFF
TGTGCCAGCAGTTACGGGTGGGGGGCGAACACCGGGGAGCTGTTTTTT
>TRBJ2-1|TRBD2|-|TRBV5-1
CASRTRSGAPYNEQFF
TGCGCCAGCAGGACCCGTAGCGGGGCCCCCTACAATGAGCAGTTCTTC
>TRBJ2-7|-|-|TRBV29-1
CSVKDTTYEQYF
TGCAGCGTTAAAGACACGACCTACGAGCAGTACTTC
>TRBJ1-4|-|few|TRBV4-1
CASSQGFNRRTTNEKLFF
TGCGCCAGCAGCCAAGGTTTTAACAGGCGGACAACTAATGAAAAACTGTTTTTT
>TRBJ2-7|TRBD1|many|TRBV12-3/TRBV12-4
CASSKGTERQSRYF
TGTGCCAGCAGTAAAGGGACAGAGCGCCAAAGTCGGTACTTC
>TRBJ2-1|-|many|TRBV11-2
CASRRLGRHEQFF
TGTGCCAGCAGGCGTCTGGGGCGGCATGAGCAGTTCTTC
>TRBJ2-3|TRBD2|many|TRBV3-1
CASSYSGGADTQYF
TGTGCCAGCAGCTATAGCGGGGGGGCGGATACGCAGTATTTT
>TRBJ2-5|TRBD1|many|TRBV5-1
CASSLDRGEETQYF
TGCGCCAGCAGCTTGGACAGGGGAGAAGAGACCCAGTACTTC
>TRBJ2-3|TRBD1|many|TRBV27
CASEGTGPFHTQYF
TGTGCCAGCGAGGGGACAGGCCCCTTCCATACGCAGTATTTT
>TRBJ2-5|-|few|TRBV5-1
CASSKRRHPGGETQYF
TGCGCCAGCAGCAAACGAAGACACCCTGGTGGAGAGACCCAGTACTTC
>TRBJ1-1|-|many|TRBV15
CATSRDPLGETGTEAFF
TGTGCCACCAGCAGAGACCCACTAGGGGAAACTGGTACTGAAGCTTTCTTT
>TRBJ2-3|-|few|TRBV27
CASGNRGGADTQYF
TGTGCCAGCGGTAACAGGGGAGGGGCAGATACGCAGTATTTT
>TRBJ2-5|-|-|TRBV7-9
CASSLAMGKETQYF
TGTGCCAGCAGCTTAGCGATGGGGAAAGAGACCCAGTACTTC
>TRBJ1-4|-|many|TRBV6-1
CASSGGATNEKLFF
TGTGCCAGCAGCGGGGGAGCAACTAATGAAAAACTGTTTTTT
>TRBJ2-1|-|few|TRBV2
CASSEPGVNEQFF
TGTGCCAGCAGTGAGCCGGGAGTGAATGAGCAGTTCTTC
>TRBJ2-2|-|many|TRBV5-5
CASSLGDGNTGELFF
TGTGCCAGCAGCTTGGGTGACGGAAACACCGGGGAGCTGTTTTTT
>TRBJ1-6|TRBD1|few|TRBV2
CASYPGGGSSPLHF
TGTGCCAGCTACCCAGGGGGTGGTAGTTCACCCCTCCACTTT
>TRBJ1-2|-|few|TRBV15
CATSRGVTGDYGYTF
TGTGCCACCAGCAGAGGGGTAACCGGTGACTATGGCTACACCTTC
>TRBJ1-2|-|-|TRBV6-5
CASSYSFASVNYGYTF
TGTGCCAGCAGTTACTCGTTCGCCAGCGTGAACTATGGCTACACCTTC
>TRBJ2-1|-|few|TRBV10-3
CAISESVEGRRGFNEQFF
TGTGCCATCAGTGAGTCTGTAGAGGGCCGGAGGGGGTTCAATGAGCAGTTCTTC
>TRBJ1-6|-|-|TRBV18
CASSPWDNSPLHF
TGTGCCAGCTCTCCATGGGATAATTCACCCCTCCACTTT
>TRBJ2-7|TRBD2|few|TRBV12-3/TRBV12-4
CASGRLAGDEQYF
TGTGCCAGCGGACGACTAGCGGGGGACGAGCAGTACTTC
>TRBJ1-1|-|many|TRBV7-9
CASSYLGNTEAFF
TGTGCCAGCAGCTACTTGGGAAACACTGAAGCTTTCTTT
>TRBJ2-7|TRBD2|few|TRBV20-1
CSAQIGTRSYEQYF
TGCAGTGCTCAAATCGGGACTAGGTCCTACGAGCAGTACTTC
>TRBJ1-6|-|many|TRBV27
CASMGPHNSPLHF
TGTGCCAGCATGGGGCCGCATAATTCACCCCTCCACTTT
>TRBJ2-1|TRBD2|few|TRBV5-1
CASSLETSGENEQFF
TGCGCCAGCAGCTTGGAAACTAGCGGGGAAAATGAGCAGTTCTTC
>TRBJ2-3|-|few|TRBV29-1
CSVERDPDTQYF
TGCAGCGTGGAGCGCGACCCGGATACGCAGTATTTT
>TRBJ2-1|TRBD2|many|TRBV3-1
CASSQDWVTSGANNEQFF
TGTGCCAGCAGCCAAGATTGGGTCACTAGCGGGGCTAACAATGAGCAGTTCTTC
>TRBJ2-6|-|once|TRBV7-8
CASSLGAGVNSGANVLTF
TGTGCCAGCAGCTTAGGGGCAGGGGTTAACTCTGGGGCCAACGTCCTGACTTTC
>TRBJ2-7|-|-|TRBV5-1
CASSLNPTYYEQYF
TGCGCCAGCAGCCTGAACCCGACTTATTACGAGCAGTACTTC
>TRBJ1-2|-|-|TRBV4-1
CASSQEQATNYGYTF
TGCGCCAGCAGCCAAGAACAGGCGACTAACTATGGCTACACCTTC
>TRBJ2-4|-|many|TRBV12-3/TRBV12-4
CASSLQGILAKNIQYF
TGTGCCAGCAGTTTGCAGGGCATACTAGCCAAAAACATTCAGTACTTC
>TRBJ2-1|TRBD2|few|TRBV7-2
CASSLLPSGGEQFF
TGTGCCAGCAGCTTATTACCTAGCGGGGGTGAGCAGTTCTTC
>TRBJ2-6|-|-|TRBV20-1
CSAFRALSGANVLTF
TGCAGTGCTTTCAGGGCCCTATCTGGGGCCAACGTCCTGACTTTC
>TRBJ2-3|-|few|TRBV10-3
CAISGGAGALKDTQYF
TGTGCCATCAGTGGAGGGGCGGGGGCCTTGAAAGATACGCAGTATTTT
>TRBJ2-3|TRBD1|many|TRBV10-3
CAIINDRGRVTDTQYF
TGTGCCATCATTAATGACAGGGGGCGAGTCACAGATACGCAGTATTTT
>TRBJ1-2|-|few|TRBV10-3
CAISGAGAPNYGYTF
TGTGCCATCAGTGGGGCAGGGGCGCCTAACTATGGCTACACCTTC
>TRBJ1-5|TRBD1|many|TRBV5-1
CASSTGQVNQPQHF
TGCGCCAGCAGCACAGGACAGGTCAATCAGCCCCAGCATTTT
>TRBJ2-1|-|many|TRBV5-1
CASRHSNEQFF
TGCGCCAGCAGGCATAGCAATGAGCAGTTCTTC
>TRBJ1-6|-|-|TRBV18
CASSPGVVNNSPLHF
TGTGCCAGCTCACCGGGGGTAGTTAATAATTCACCCCTCCACTTT
>TRBJ2-7|TRBD2|few|TRBV5-6
CASSSIAGAYEQYF
TGTGCCAGCAGCTCTATAGCGGGAGCCTACGAGCAGTACTTC
>TRBJ2-1|-|few|TRBV20-1
CSANGQPYNEQFF
TGCAGTGCTAATGGACAGCCTTACAATGAGCAGTTCTTC
>TRBJ1-1|-|many|TRBV12-3/TRBV12-4
CASRPAGSEAFF
TGTGCCAGCAGACCGGCCGGGTCTGAAGCTTTCTTT